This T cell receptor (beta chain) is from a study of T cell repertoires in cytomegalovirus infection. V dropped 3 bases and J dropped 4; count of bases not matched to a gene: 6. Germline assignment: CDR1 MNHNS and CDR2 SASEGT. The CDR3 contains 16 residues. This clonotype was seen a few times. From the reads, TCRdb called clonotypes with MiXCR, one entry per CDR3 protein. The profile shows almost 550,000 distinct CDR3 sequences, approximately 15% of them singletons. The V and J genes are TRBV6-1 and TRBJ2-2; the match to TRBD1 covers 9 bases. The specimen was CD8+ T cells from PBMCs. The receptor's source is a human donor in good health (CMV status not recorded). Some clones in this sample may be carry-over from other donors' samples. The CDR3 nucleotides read TGTGCCAGCAGTGAGTGGGGACAGGGAGGCACCGGGGAGCTGTTTTTT. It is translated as CASSEWGQGGTGELFF.